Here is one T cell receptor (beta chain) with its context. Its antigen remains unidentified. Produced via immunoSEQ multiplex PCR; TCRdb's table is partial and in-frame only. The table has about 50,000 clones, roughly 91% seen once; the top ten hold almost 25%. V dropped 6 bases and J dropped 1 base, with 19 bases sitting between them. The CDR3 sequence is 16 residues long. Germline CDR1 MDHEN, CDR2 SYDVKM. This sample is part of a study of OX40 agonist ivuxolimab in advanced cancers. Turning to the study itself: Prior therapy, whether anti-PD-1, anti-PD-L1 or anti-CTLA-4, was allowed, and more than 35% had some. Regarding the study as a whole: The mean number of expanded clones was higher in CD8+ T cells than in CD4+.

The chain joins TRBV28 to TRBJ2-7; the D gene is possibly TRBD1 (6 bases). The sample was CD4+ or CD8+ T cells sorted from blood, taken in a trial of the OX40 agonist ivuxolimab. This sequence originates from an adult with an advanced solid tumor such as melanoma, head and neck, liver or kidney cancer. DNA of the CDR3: TGTGCCAGCAGCTCGAACCCCGGACAGATTTCCTACGAGCAGTACTTC. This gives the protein CASSSNPGQISYEQYF.